Detailed here is one T cell receptor (beta chain). This clonotype was found many times. Its antigen target is currently unknown. The record has no base qualities; no much larger clone is one base away. The record originates from a study of T cells in Graves' hyperthyroidism and ophthalmopathy (dated by TCRdb to between 2018 and 2021). Background for the entire study: A discovery cohort of about a hundred patients, roughly 43 with Graves' ophthalmopathy and about 60 with stable Graves' hyperthyroidism, was used to find distinguishing TCR V-J signatures. After sampling, hyperthyroidism patients received methimazole starting at 30 mg daily, and ophthalmopathy patients received high-dose intravenous methylprednisolone. The approximately 90 discovery patients were divided at random into training and test sets in a 7:3 ratio. Prospective prediction of ophthalmopathy was tested in an independent validation cohort of fewer than 20 hyperthyroidism patients and 15 to 17 patients who later progressed to ophthalmopathy. The paper reports TCR Vbeta CDR3 sequencing of more than 120 peripheral blood samples: some 41 ophthalmopathy, some 80 hyperthyroidism and around 17 progressor patients. The study also compared thyroid tissue and blood T-cell repertoires from several Graves' hyperthyroidism patients.

Overall results and qualifications from the work: No statistical method was used to set the sample size in advance, and investigators knew the group allocation. Blood samples also contained most of the expanded thyroid clonotypes (frequency above 0.001), which suggests that blood repertoires may reflect thyroid immune responses. A model built on a 13 V-J signature distinguished ophthalmopathy from stable hyperthyroidism, reaching around 90% sensitivity and 81.08% specificity in cross-validation and 80%/75% in testing. During validation, the model predicted progression to ophthalmopathy a median of approximately 6.5 months ahead of onset, with more than 55% sensitivity and 72% to 80% specificity.

Trimming takes 4 bases from V and 4 bases from J, and the germline ends sit 19 bases apart. The cysteine opens and the phenylalanine closes a CDR3 of 16 amino acids. Only CDR3 DNA is held: 48 bases, read in frame from base 1. From a lookup of the germline V gene, CDR1 and CDR2 are MGHDK and SYGVNS. A patient counted as having stable Graves' hyperthyroidism if no progression to ophthalmopathy occurred over 18 months of follow-up. Hyperthyroidism patients were aged 18 to 65 years and newly diagnosed, with disease duration of less than 2 months. Patients with uncontrolled infections, other autoimmune diseases, pregnancy or lactation were excluded. Clinical symptoms, serum thyroxine and TRAb, thyroid ultrasound, and orbital computed tomography formed the basis for the diagnoses. Trizol reagent was used to extract total RNA, and RNA quality was then checked on an Agilent 2100 Bioanalyzer. Amplification of TCR beta CDR3 regions was carried out from RNA transcripts. The first round of RT-PCR for the TCR CDR3 was performed with the HTBI primer set and the Qiagen OneStep RT-PCR kit. A second multiplex PCR round built the libraries, followed by size selection and purification. Libraries were sequenced paired-end with 100 bp reads on an Illumina HiSeq2000. Concerning the study's data processing: SOAPnuke was used to process the raw data, throwing out any read that contained adapters or uncalled bases, had a mean Phred below 15, or lacked an exact constant-primer or identifier match. High-quality paired reads were merged with COPE v1.2.5, and unique nucleotide sequences were defined as clonotypes. MiTCR v1.1 was used to align the clonotypes against IMGT TRBV, TRBD and TRBJ reference segments. Analysis was restricted to V-J combinations with a frequency above 0.0001, which covered about 99% of repertoires. A TCS score was defined as the ratio of F50 (clonal expansion) to E x V (chaos), with BLOSUM62-based TCRdist applied between CDR3 peptides within each V-J. Welch's t-statistics and random forest reduced just over 500 V-J features to 10 to 15, which were used in a naive Bayes classifier (R e1071). TCRdb ran its own pipeline on the public reads, namely fastp trimming at Q25 and MiXCR clone calling, and kept in-frame beta chains. Records with the same CDR3 protein are collapsed into one entry carrying the most frequent genes and DNA. It is TCRdb's table, rather than the study itself, that gives the V and J calls and clone size. This sample gives hundreds of thousands of distinct CDR3 sequences in total; 35% to 55% of them show up just once. The top ten clones comprise approximately 8.2% of the sample.

This chain is built from TRBV25-1 and TRBJ2-5; TRBD2 is perhaps the D gene, given 7 matching bases. The sequencing input was peripheral blood or thyroid tissue (not recorded which). The receptor's source is a woman in her late teens or twenties with Graves' hyperthyroidism. Donor details come from another sample of the same person, matched by shared clones. The CDR3 region: CASSVGGAVVGETQYF. The base sequence is TGTGCCAGCAGTGTTGGGGGGGCCGTGGTAGGAGAGACCCAGTACTTC.